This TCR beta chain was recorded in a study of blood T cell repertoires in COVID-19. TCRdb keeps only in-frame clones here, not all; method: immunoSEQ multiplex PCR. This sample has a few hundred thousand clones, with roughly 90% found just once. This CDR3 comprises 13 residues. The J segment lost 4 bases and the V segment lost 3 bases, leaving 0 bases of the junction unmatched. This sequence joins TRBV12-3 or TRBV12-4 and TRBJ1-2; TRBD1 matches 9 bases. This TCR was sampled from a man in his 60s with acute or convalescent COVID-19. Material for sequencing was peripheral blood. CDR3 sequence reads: CASSLTGGYGYTF. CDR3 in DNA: TGTGCCAGCAGTTTGACAGGGGGCTATGGCTACACCTTC.